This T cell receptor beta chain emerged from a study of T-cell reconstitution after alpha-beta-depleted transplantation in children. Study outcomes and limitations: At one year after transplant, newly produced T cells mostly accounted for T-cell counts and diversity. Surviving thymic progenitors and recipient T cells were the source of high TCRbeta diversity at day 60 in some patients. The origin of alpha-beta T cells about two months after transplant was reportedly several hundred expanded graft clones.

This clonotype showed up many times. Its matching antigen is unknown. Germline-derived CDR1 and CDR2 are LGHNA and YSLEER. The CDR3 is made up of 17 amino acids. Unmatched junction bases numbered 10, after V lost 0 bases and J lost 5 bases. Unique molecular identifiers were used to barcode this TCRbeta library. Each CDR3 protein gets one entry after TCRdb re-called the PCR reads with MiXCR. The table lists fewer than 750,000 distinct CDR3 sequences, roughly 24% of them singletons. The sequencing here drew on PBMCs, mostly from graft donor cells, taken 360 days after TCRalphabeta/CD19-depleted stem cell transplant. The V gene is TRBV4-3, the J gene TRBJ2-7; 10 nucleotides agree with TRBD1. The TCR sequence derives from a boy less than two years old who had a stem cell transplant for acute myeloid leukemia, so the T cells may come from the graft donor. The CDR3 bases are TGCGCCAGCAGCCAAGACCCTCCCGGGACAGGGGACGACGAGCAGTACTTC. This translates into CASSQDPPGTGDDEQYF.